Listed below are T cell receptor beta chains from one sample, sequenced in a study of T cell responses to AZD1222 COVID-19 vaccine. This table comes from immunoSEQ multiplex PCR, and its TCRdb copy is limited to in-frame clones, with some not included. Altogether some 120,000 clones are present, 85% to 90% being singletons, with the ten largest covering 7.7%. The sample was peripheral blood, taken on day 0 of AZD1222 vaccination. All receptors derive from an adult in good health. Each CDR3 is given with its conserved first and last residue. D genes are given only for firm matches. The size of a clone is reported for some rows only, either as once, few or many, or as a class for expanded clones.

D gene	clone size	V gene	J gene	CDR3 protein	CDR3 DNA
TRBD1	-	TRBV28	TRBJ2-7	CASSPRLGQGAEQYF	TGTGCCAGCAGTCCTCGACTTGGACAGGGGGCCGAGCAGTACTTC
-	-	TRBV18	TRBJ2-5	CASSLDLQETQYF	TGTGCCAGCTCCCTCGACCTCCAAGAGACCCAGTACTTC
-	once	TRBV10-2	TRBJ1-5	CASSESDRQPQHF	TGCGCCAGCAGTGAGTCGGACCGTCAGCCCCAGCATTTT
TRBD2	-	TRBV3-1/TRBV3-2	TRBJ2-5	CASSQSMAGEETQYF	TGTGCCAGCAGCCAGAGTATGGCGGGGGAAGAGACCCAGTACTTC
-	-	TRBV7-9	TRBJ1-2	CASTARTDENYGYTF	TGTGCCAGCACCGCGCGCACCGACGAGAACTATGGCTACACCTTC
-	once	TRBV11-2	TRBJ2-1	CASSLFGTANEQFF	TGTGCCAGCAGCCTCTTCGGGACGGCCAATGAGCAGTTCTTC
-	once	TRBV29-1	TRBJ2-2	CSAHAGAMNTGELFF	TGCAGCGCTCACGCAGGGGCGATGAACACCGGGGAGCTGTTTTTT
-	-	TRBV5-6	TRBJ2-1	CASSLDPTKNEQFF	TGTGCCAGCAGCTTGGACCCGACCAAGAATGAGCAGTTCTTC
-	few	TRBV6-5	TRBJ1-3	CASTLNSGSSIYF	TGTGCCAGCACCTTAAATTCAGGCTCCTCAATATATTTT
TRBD2	-	TRBV7-9	TRBJ2-2	CASSSGVGGGSTGELFF	TGTGCCAGCAGCTCCGGCGTGGGCGGGGGTAGCACCGGGGAGCTGTTTTTT
TRBD1	few	TRBV6-5	TRBJ2-1	CASSPGQGVDEQFF	TGTGCCAGCAGTCCCGGACAGGGGGTGGATGAGCAGTTCTTC
-	few	TRBV5-4	TRBJ2-6	CASSPRGGGANVLTF	TGTGCCAGCAGCCCCCGGGGCGGTGGGGCCAACGTCCTGACTTTC
TRBD2	few	TRBV6-1	TRBJ2-7	CASSERRGNDEQYF	TGTGCCAGCAGTGAAAGGCGGGGGAACGACGAGCAGTACTTC
-	-	TRBV5-1	TRBJ2-7	CASSSGAAEQYF	TGCGCCAGCAGCTCAGGGGCGGCCGAGCAGTACTTC
-	-	TRBV7-8	TRBJ2-3	CASGRGSLSTDTQYF	TGTGCCAGCGGACGGGGAAGCCTTAGCACAGATACGCAGTATTTT
-	-	TRBV4-3	TRBJ1-6	CASSQDRDNSPLHF	TGCGCCAGCAGCCAAGACCGGGACAATTCACCCCTCCACTTT
-	-	TRBV29-1	TRBJ2-6	CSVGSRGSGANVLTF	TGCAGCGTTGGTTCTCGGGGCTCTGGGGCCAACGTCCTGACTTTC
-	-	TRBV3-1/TRBV3-2	TRBJ2-6	CASSFRAAGANVLTF	TGTGCCAGCAGCTTTCGGGCTGCCGGGGCCAACGTCCTGACTTTC
-	-	TRBV15	TRBJ1-2	CATSRDGTRGQYGYTF	TGTGCCACCAGCAGGGACGGGACTCGGGGGCAGTATGGCTACACCTTC
-	-	TRBV7-9	TRBJ1-1	CASSLRGAEAFF	TGTGCCAGCAGCTTGCGGGGGGCCGAAGCTTTCTTT
TRBD2	-	TRBV18	TRBJ2-7	CASVLGGGYEQYF	TGTGCCAGCGTCCTGGGGGGGGGTTACGAGCAGTACTTC
TRBD1	-	TRBV19	TRBJ1-5	CASVRGTGTSNQPQHF	TGTGCCAGTGTGAGGGGGACAGGGACTAGCAATCAGCCCCAGCATTTT
-	-	TRBV5-1	TRBJ1-2	CASSSGLGANYGYTF	TGCGCCAGCAGCTCTGGTCTCGGAGCTAACTATGGCTACACCTTC
TRBD2	once	TRBV3-1/TRBV3-2	TRBJ2-5	CASSQEWGGRETQYF	TGTGCCAGCAGCCAAGAATGGGGCGGGAGAGAGACCCAGTACTTC
TRBD1	-	TRBV9	TRBJ2-1	CASSVVGQDYNEQFF	TGTGCCAGCAGCGTAGTGGGACAGGACTACAATGAGCAGTTCTTC
TRBD1	-	TRBV27	TRBJ2-7	CASSGTASYEQYF	TGTGCCAGCAGCGGGACAGCCTCCTACGAGCAGTACTTC
-	-	TRBV6-2/TRBV6-3	TRBJ2-7	CASSYFTEQYF	TGTGCCAGCAGTTACTTCACCGAGCAGTACTTC
-	-	TRBV18	TRBJ1-5	CASSPTGDRSQPQHF	TGTGCCAGCTCACCCACAGGAGACCGTAGTCAGCCCCAGCATTTT
TRBD1	few	TRBV10-3	TRBJ1-2	CAISESTPTQGKEGYTF	TGTGCCATCAGTGAGTCAACACCCACACAGGGGAAGGAAGGCTACACCTTC
TRBD2	-	TRBV11-2	TRBJ2-3	CASSLSGGTSRDTQYF	TGTGCCAGCAGCTTGTCGGGAGGGACTAGCCGCGATACGCAGTATTTT
TRBD1	-	TRBV11-3	TRBJ2-1	CASSLSQGREQFF	TGTGCCAGCAGCTTATCACAGGGGCGTGAGCAGTTCTTC
-	few	TRBV7-2	TRBJ1-3	CASSPGRSSGNTIYF	TGTGCCAGCAGCCCCGGAAGGAGCTCTGGAAACACCATATATTTT
-	few	TRBV4-1	TRBJ2-7	CASSQDRGTENSYEQYF	TGCGCCAGCAGCCAAGATCGGGGGACTGAGAACTCCTACGAGCAGTACTTC
-	-	TRBV5-4	TRBJ2-2	CASSLVGAQAGELFF	TGTGCCAGCAGCTTGGTGGGAGCCCAGGCCGGGGAGCTGTTTTTT
TRBD1	-	TRBV10-3	TRBJ1-1	CASEGARNTEAFF	TGTGCCAGTGAGGGGGCGAGGAACACTGAAGCTTTCTTT
TRBD1	once	TRBV6-1	TRBJ1-1	CASSVNAIAGTGFGTEAFF	TGTGCCAGCAGTGTAAACGCGATCGCCGGGACAGGGTTTGGCACTGAAGCTTTCTTT
-	-	TRBV7-8	TRBJ1-2	CASSSPHLGRVGYTF	TGTGCCAGCAGCTCGCCCCACTTGGGGCGGGTTGGCTACACCTTC
-	few	TRBV14	TRBJ1-6	CASRQGLYNSPLHF	TGTGCCAGCAGACAGGGTCTTTATAATTCACCCCTCCACTTT
-	few	TRBV7-2	TRBJ2-7	CASSLGAGAYEQYF	TGTGCCAGCAGCTTAGGGGCAGGGGCCTACGAGCAGTACTTC
TRBD2	-	TRBV6-5	TRBJ2-1	CASSYSPGGTMREQFF	TGTGCCAGCAGTTACTCGCCGGGGGGGACGATGCGGGAGCAGTTCTTC
TRBD1	-	TRBV5-4	TRBJ2-3	CASSLEQGATDTQYF	TGTGCCAGCAGCTTGGAGCAGGGGGCAACAGATACGCAGTATTTT
TRBD1	-	TRBV24-1	TRBJ1-5	CATSEGQGGVQPQHF	TGTGCCACCAGTGAGGGACAGGGGGGAGTTCAGCCCCAGCATTTT
-	once	TRBV3-1/TRBV3-2	TRBJ2-7	CASSQKETAYFDEQYF	TGTGCCAGCAGCCAAAAGGAGACAGCCTATTTCGACGAGCAGTACTTC